This TCR beta chain is from a study of blood T cell repertoires in COVID-19. Turning to the study itself: Specimens from acute and convalescent COVID-19 originated in the United States, Italy and Spain. T cells, B-cell-depleted T cells, or PBMCs provided the cDNA or gDNA that served as material.

Original methodology: Amplification of reference gene primers was used by the study to estimate nucleated cell counts. This table comes from immunoSEQ multiplex PCR, and its TCRdb copy is limited to in-frame clones, with some not included. V and J calls and clone size are given by that table; D and trimming were obtained from the DNA. Altogether tens of thousands of clones are present, around 90% being singletons, with the ten largest covering under 3%. This receptor was taken from a man in his sixties with acute or convalescent COVID-19. Material: peripheral blood.

The CDR3 sequence: CASSLVLGTASYEQYF. The CDR3 nucleotides read TGTGCCAGCAGCTTAGTTTTAGGGACAGCATCCTACGAGCAGTACTTC. The chain carries TRBV11-3 and TRBJ2-7, with 7 bases that match TRBD1. Germline values: CDR1 SGHNT, CDR2 YENEEA. The CDR3 consists of 16 residues. The V and J ends lost 1 base and 1 base, in that order; junction bases with no gene match: 7.